One and the same sample provided the 31 T cell receptor beta chains below, sequenced in a study of CD8 T cells in ankylosing spondylitis. TCRdb passed the 5' RACE reads through MiXCR, listing each CDR3 protein once. The data show around 280,000 distinct CDR3 sequences, around 20% seen once. Specimen: blood, either unsorted or a sorted T cell fraction (not recorded which). The receptors here all came from a male donor with ankylosing spondylitis or in good health (not recorded which).

The chain carries TRBV4-1 and TRBJ2-3, with 9 bases identical to TRBD2. Germline values: CDR1 MGHRA, CDR2 YSYEKL. The CDR3 is 17 amino acids. With 0 bases clipped from V and 2 bases from J, the junction kept 6 bases outside the gene matches. In nucleotides, the CDR3 is TGCGCCAGCAGCCAAGATGGGGCGGGGGGGCCCACAGATACGCAGTATTTT. Translated: CASSQDGAGGPTDTQYF.

The chain combines TRBV29-1 with TRBJ2-3, with 14 bases fitting TRBD2. The J segment lost 6 bases and the V segment lost 3 bases, leaving 5 bases of the junction unmatched. From germline, CDR1 is SQVTM and CDR2 ANQGSEA. CDR3 length: 15 residues. CDR3 DNA: TGCAGCGTTGAGGGACTAGCGGGAGTCATGGATACGCAGTATTTT. It is translated as CSVEGLAGVMDTQYF.

This chain connects TRBV28 to TRBJ2-2, with D tentatively TRBD1 (6 bases). The CDR3 is made up of 12 amino acids. CDR1 and CDR2 from the germline V gene are MDHEN and SYDVKM. Trimming removed 7 bases at V and 5 bases at J, with 8 bases between. In DNA, the CDR3 is TGTGCCAGCATAACAGGGACCGGGGAGCTGTTTTTT. Its protein product is CASITGTGELFF.

The sample holds a few counts of this clonotype. This chain links TRBV5-1 with TRBJ2-1; 12 bases match TRBD1. V lost 4 bases and J lost 5; bases outside the gene matches: 16. Germline-derived CDR1 and CDR2 are SGHRS and YFSETQ. The CDR3 spans 19 residues. The CDR3 DNA sequence: TGCGCCAGCAGCCTAATTGGGGACAGGGGGCGCTTCCTTGACAATGAGCAGTTCTTC. This gives the protein CASSLIGDRGRFLDNEQFF.

The chain links TRBV12-3 or TRBV12-4 to TRBJ1-1, with 7 bases matching TRBD1. There are 13 residues in the CDR3. J gave up 4 bases and V 5 bases, and 4 bases lay outside the gene matches. The CDR3 loop is CASSMTGSTEAFF. As DNA, the CDR3 is TGTGCCAGCAGTATGACAGGGTCCACTGAAGCTTTCTTT.

This clonotype was counted only a few times. The CDR3 DNA sequence: TGTGCCAGCAGTTTAGCGACCAGGGGCACTGAAGCTTTCTTT. It translates to CASSLATRGTEAFF. The rearrangement links TRBV12-3 or TRBV12-4 to TRBJ1-1; TRBD1 is a possible D gene (6 bases). CDR3 length: 14 residues. V lost 0 bases and J lost 4, with 9 bases in between.

V and J are TRBV9 and TRBJ2-5, with 14 nucleotides matching TRBD2. Unmatched junction bases numbered 6, after V lost 3 bases and J lost 5 bases. CDR3 length: 16 residues. CDR1 and CDR2 (germline): SGDLS, YYNGEE. CDR3 region: CASSEGTSGSWETQYF. CDR3 DNA sequence: TGTGCCAGCAGCGAGGGGACTAGCGGGAGTTGGGAGACCCAGTACTTC.

This clonotype appeared many times. The chain recombines TRBV5-6 with TRBJ2-7, with 7 bases identical to TRBD2. V shed 0 bases, J shed 2 bases, and the junction held 2 bases outside the gene matches. The CDR3 is made up of 14 amino acids. From germline, CDR1 is SGHDT and CDR2 YYEEEE. The CDR3 sequence: CASSLAGGAYEQYV. CDR3 DNA: TGTGCCAGCAGCTTGGCGGGGGGAGCCTACGAGCAGTACGTC.

The chain is built from TRBV5-1 and TRBJ1-5; 7 positions agree with TRBD1. V shed 0 bases, J shed 6 bases, and the junction held 12 bases outside the gene matches. The CDR3 consists of 17 residues. Looked up from germline, CDR1 is SGHRS and CDR2 is YFSETQ. The chain's CDR3 is CASSLEPQGQGGQPQHF. In nucleotides, the CDR3 is TGCGCCAGCAGCTTGGAGCCTCAGGGGCAGGGGGGTCAGCCCCAGCATTTT.

This clonotype has at least ten counts. The gene calls are TRBV29-1 and TRBJ2-3; D call uncertain. V lost 1 base, J lost 3 bases, and 5 bases lay in between. The length of the CDR3 is 12 residues. Germline CDR1 SQVTM, CDR2 ANQGSEA. The DNA for the CDR3 is TGCAGCGTTGAAGGCGGAACAGATACGCAGTATTTT. Protein sequence: CSVEGGTDTQYF.

The genes are TRBV6-6 and TRBJ2-1, with D possibly being TRBD2 (6 bases). V lost 0 bases, J lost 8 bases, and 14 bases lay in between. The CDR3 spans 15 residues. Germline assignment: CDR1 MNHNY and CDR2 SVGAGI (reference sequence). The CDR3 is CASSYSGGGSHEQFF. The CDR3 nucleotides read TGTGCCAGCAGTTACTCGGGGGGAGGTTCACATGAGCAGTTCTTC.

The rearrangement links TRBV3-1 to TRBJ2-2; 8 nucleotides match TRBD2. Trimming at V came to 3 bases and at J to 4 bases, leaving 7 bases not matched to a gene. Germline loops: CDR1 LGHDT, CDR2 YNNKEL (reference sequence). The CDR3 covers 16 residues. The CDR3 DNA follows: TGTGCCAGCAGCCATCGGTCGGGGGGGAGCACCGGGGAGCTGTTTTTT. It encodes CASSHRSGGSTGELFF.

This CDR3 reads CASSGHWRKTQYF. CDR3 sequence (DNA): TGTGCCAGCTCGGGCCACTGGAGGAAGACCCAGTACTTC. The chain combines TRBV28 with TRBJ2-5; D is possibly TRBD2 (5 bases). V was clipped by 8 bases and J by 6 bases, with 16 bases between them. This CDR3 is 13 amino acids long. Per the germline V gene, CDR1 is MDHEN and CDR2 is SYDVKM.

This clonotype was counted between two and nine times. The V call is TRBV11-2, the J call TRBJ1-3, with 9 bases lining up with TRBD1. This CDR3 comprises 16 residues. The V gene end was trimmed by 7 bases and the J gene end by 1 base; junction bases not matched to a gene: 8. Per germline, CDR1 SGHAT and CDR2 FQNNGV. The CDR3 here is CASTVDRGKSGNTIYF. In nucleotides, the CDR3 is TGTGCCAGCACCGTGGACAGGGGAAAATCTGGAAACACCATATATTTT. The full variable domain, rest sourced from reference TRBV11-2 and TRBJ1-3, is EAGVAQSPRYKIIEKRQSVAFWCNPISGHATLYWYQQILGQGPKLLIQFQNNGVVDDSQLPKDRFSAERLKGVDSTLKIQPAKLEDSAVYLCASTVDRGKSGNTIYFGEGSWLTVV.

The sample holds a few counts of this clonotype. The chain has TRBV12-5 and TRBJ1-1, with 10 bases identical to TRBD1. Germline CDR1 reads LGHNT; CDR2 reads FRNRAP. CDR3 size: 13 residues. V shed 5 bases and J 5 bases; nucleotides not matched to a gene: 2. The CDR3 sequence is CASGGDRGTEAFF. The CDR3 DNA sequence: TGTGCTAGTGGTGGGGACAGGGGAACTGAAGCTTTCTTT.

The rearrangement uses TRBV27 and TRBJ2-2, with no clear D. V lost 8 bases and J 5 bases, leaving 12 bases between the germline ends. The CDR3 is 13 amino acids. Germline V gene data show CDR1 as MNHEY and CDR2 as SMNVEV (reference sequence). The CDR3 DNA follows: TGTGCCAGCGCTCAACAAGGAACCGGGGAGCTGTTTTTT. Protein sequence: CASAQQGTGELFF.

This clonotype occurred a few times. This chain links TRBV27 with TRBJ1-2, with TRBD1 matching 8 bases. This CDR3 region has 15 residues. After removal of 3 bases from V and 2 bases from J, the junction contained 5 bases not matched to a gene. The germline V gene has CDR1 MNHEY and CDR2 SMNVEV (reference sequence). The chain's CDR3 is CASSFTGQGNYGYTF. CDR3 nucleotides: TGTGCCAGCAGTTTTACAGGACAGGGCAACTATGGCTACACCTTC.

This chain joins TRBV20-1 and TRBJ2-7; possibly TRBD2 for D (6 bases). The CDR3 has 16 residues. Germline-derived CDR1 and CDR2 are DFQATT and SNEGSKA (reference sequence). Deletions cut 1 base from V and 0 bases from J, with 16 bases between. The CDR3 region is CSARALEGRNSYEQYV. The CDR3, as DNA: TGCAGTGCTAGAGCGCTGGAGGGCCGGAACTCCTACGAGCAGTACGTC.

The chain uses TRBV20-1 and TRBJ1-2, with a tentative D call TRBD1 (5 bases). In germline, CDR1 is DFQATT, CDR2 SNEGSKA (reference sequence). V was trimmed by 5 bases and J by 1 base, leaving 11 bases between them. This CDR3 spans 13 amino acids. The CDR3 nucleotides are TGCAGTGCTTGGCAGGGCAATAACTATGGCTACACCTTC. Translated, it gives CSAWQGNNYGYTF.

A few counts support this clonotype. The chain uses TRBV20-1 and TRBJ1-1; D might be TRBD1 (5 bases). CDR1 is DFQATT, CDR2 SNEGSKA, per germline (reference sequence). The CDR3 covers 11 residues. In nucleotides, the CDR3 is TGCATAGTCAGGGTCCGAACTGAAGCTTTCTTT. Translating it yields CIVRVRTEAFF.

This clonotype was recorded a few times. The V and J genes are TRBV27 and TRBJ2-7, with 9 bases aligning to TRBD1. CDR3 length equals 17 residues. V was pared by 2 bases and J by 3 bases, with 11 bases of the junction left unmatched. Germline CDR1 and CDR2: MNHEY and SMNVEV (reference sequence). The CDR3 bases are TGTGCCAGCAGTTTAGGGACAGGGAGCAGGGGGCTCTACGAGCAGTACGTC. This sequence encodes CASSLGTGSRGLYEQYV.

The rearrangement links TRBV7-6 to TRBJ1-3; 7 positions agree with TRBD1. The CDR3 is made up of 18 amino acids. V lost 3 bases to trimming and J lost 4 bases; unmatched junction nucleotides: 15. Germline loops: CDR1 SGHVS, CDR2 FNYEAQ. CDR3 in DNA: TGTGCCAGCAGCTTGGGGCGAAACAGGGGCGCCTCGGGAAACACCATATATTTT. It codes for CASSLGRNRGASGNTIYF.

This clonotype was observed a handful of times. V gene TRBV5-1 combines with J gene TRBJ1-5; D is ambiguous. V was shortened by 4 bases and J by 0 bases, with 14 bases between the two germline ends. The CDR3 runs to 16 residues. CDR1 is SGHRS, CDR2 YFSETQ, per germline. This CDR3 reads CASSPGWSNSNQPQHF. CDR3 sequence (DNA): TGCGCCAGCAGCCCGGGGTGGTCTAATAGCAATCAGCCCCAGCATTTT. The entire variable domain, with the rest obtained from reference TRBV5-1 and TRBJ1-5, is as follows: KAGVTQTPRYLIKTRGQQVTLSCSPISGHRSVSWYQQTPGQGLQFLFEYFSETQRNKGNFPGRFSGRQFSNSRSEMNVSTLELGDSALYLCASSPGWSNSNQPQHFGDGTRLSIL.

The chain uses TRBV6-1 and TRBJ1-5, with 7 bases that match TRBD1. Per the germline V gene, CDR1 is MNHNS and CDR2 is SASEGT. The ends lost 6 bases at V and 5 bases at J; junction bases unmatched: 7. This CDR3 has 14 amino acids. In DNA form, the CDR3 reads TGTGCCAGCAGCCCCGACAGGGCCTATCAGCCCCAGCATTTT. Encoded protein: CASSPDRAYQPQHF.

The V gene is TRBV12-3 or TRBV12-4, the J gene TRBJ2-1; tentatively, D is TRBD1 (5 bases). Trimming cost V 3 bases and J 0 bases, with 9 bases left between them. The CDR3 contains 15 residues. CDR3 DNA sequence: TGTGCCAGCAGTTTCGGGCAGGGCTCCTACAATGAGCAGTTCTTC. This sequence encodes CASSFGQGSYNEQFF.

The CDR3 DNA sequence: TGCAGTGCTAGAGAATCCTCAGGGGTATTGAAGGCCCAGCATTTT. It is translated as CSARESSGVLKAQHF. The chain employs TRBV20-1 and TRBJ1-5; the D gene is possibly TRBD1 (6 bases). The CDR3 sequence is 15 residues long. Germline CDR1 DFQATT, CDR2 SNEGSKA (reference sequence). V shed 0 bases and J shed 11 bases, with 20 bases lying between them.

The chain carries TRBV7-2 and TRBJ1-2; D not resolved. Trimming cost V 5 bases and J 3 bases, with 7 bases left between them. Per the germline V gene, CDR1 is SGHTA and CDR2 is FQGNSA. The CDR3 totals 12 residues. In nucleotides, the CDR3 is TGTGCCAGCAGCCCCCCGGACTATGGCTACACCTTC. Translation: CASSPPDYGYTF.

This clonotype was counted between two and nine times. The rearrangement links TRBV20-1 to TRBJ2-5, with D perhaps TRBD1 (7 bases). V was shortened by 3 bases and J by 4 bases, with 12 bases between the two germline ends. This CDR3 spans 13 amino acids. The germline V gene has CDR1 DFQATT and CDR2 SNEGSKA (reference sequence). CDR3 sequence (DNA): TGCAGTGCTAGTCGGCAGGGGGGAGAGACCCAGTACTTC. Amino acids: CSASRQGGETQYF.

The V and J genes are TRBV2 and TRBJ2-4; TRBD1 agrees at 10 bases. The CDR3 is made up of 13 amino acids. Trimming removed 11 bases from V and 4 bases from J; junction bases left unmatched: 5. CDR1 is SNHLY, CDR2 FYNNEI, per germline. The CDR3 nucleotides are TGTGCCGGAATGGGACAGGGGAAAAACATTCAGTACTTC. It is translated as CAGMGQGKNIQYF.

The chain links TRBV27 to TRBJ2-2; 7 bases match TRBD1. The CDR3 contains 15 residues. The trim removed 6 bases at V and 7 bases at J, leaving 11 bases unmatched. Germline V lookup: CDR1 MNHEY, CDR2 SMNVEV (reference sequence). The CDR3 nucleotides read TGTGCCAGCAGCCCGCCGGGACAGAAAATCGGGGAGCTGTTTTTT. This codes for CASSPPGQKIGELFF.

This clonotype was recorded many times. J is TRBJ1-2 and V is TRBV10-3, with D perhaps matching TRBD1 (6 bases). The CDR3 loop spans 15 amino acids. Germline loops: CDR1 ENHRY, CDR2 SYGVKD. Trimming left V 3 bases short and J 7 bases short, with 18 bases between. CDR3 loop: CAISETDRFNRGYTF. CDR3 bases: TGTGCCATCAGTGAAACAGACAGGTTCAACCGTGGCTACACCTTC.